This T cell receptor beta chain was captured by sequencing in a study of blood T cell repertoires in COVID-19. Only in-frame clones appear in the TCRdb table, and some are missing; sequencing was by immunoSEQ multiplex PCR. The sample holds fewer than 65,000 clones, around 93% seen once. Germline values: CDR1 MNHNS, CDR2 SASEGT. The CDR3 totals 13 residues. Trimming removed 7 bases from V and 4 bases from J, with 11 bases in between. J is TRBJ1-5 and V is TRBV6-1; D is perhaps TRBD1 (6 bases). What was sequenced was peripheral blood. The origin of this receptor is a man over 45 with acute or convalescent COVID-19. CDR3 residues: CASKTGGNQPQHF. The CDR3 DNA sequence: TGTGCCAGCAAGACAGGCGGGAATCAGCCCCAGCATTTT.